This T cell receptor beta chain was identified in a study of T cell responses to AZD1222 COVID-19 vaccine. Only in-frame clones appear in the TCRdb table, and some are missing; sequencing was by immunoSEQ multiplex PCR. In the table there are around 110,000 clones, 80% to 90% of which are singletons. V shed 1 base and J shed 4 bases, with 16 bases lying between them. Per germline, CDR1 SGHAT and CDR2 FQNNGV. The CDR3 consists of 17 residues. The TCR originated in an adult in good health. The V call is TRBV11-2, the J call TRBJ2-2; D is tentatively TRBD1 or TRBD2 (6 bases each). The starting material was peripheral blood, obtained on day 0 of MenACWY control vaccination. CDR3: CASSLVRPGASTGELFF. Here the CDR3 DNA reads TGTGCCAGCAGCTTAGTACGTCCGGGGGCGAGCACCGGGGAGCTGTTTTTT.